This entry lists 2 T cell receptor beta chains sequenced from one sample in a study of sequential checkpoint blockade in melanoma. The data were produced by immunoSEQ multiplex PCR, yet TCRdb's version contains in-frame clones alone and is incomplete. The sample lists thousands of clones; roughly 26% were seen once. The treatment is: randomized to nivolumab then ipilimumab (arm A) or the reverse (arm B). The starting material was tumor tissue (inferred from file names), obtained from a patient given nivolumab and ipilimumab in sequence. These receptors all come from a human donor with melanoma.

By share of the sample, this clone is medium-sized. The chain is built from TRBV11-3 and TRBJ2-4; a weak D match, TRBD2 (6 bases). CDR1 is SGHNT, CDR2 YENEEA, per germline. The CDR3 extends over 18 amino acids. V gave up 5 bases and J gave up 0 bases, with 20 bases separating them. CDR3 coding DNA: TGTGCCAGCAGCGGCGGGACTGAAGTTACGATAGCCAAAAACATTCAGTACTTC. This sequence encodes CASSGGTEVTIAKNIQYF.

V gene TRBV29-1 combines with J gene TRBJ2-7; TRBD2 agrees at 14 bases. The J segment lost 4 bases and the V segment lost 3 bases, leaving 2 bases of the junction unmatched. The germline V gene encodes CDR1 SQVTM and CDR2 ANQGSEA. The CDR3 has 14 amino acids. The CDR3, as DNA: TGCAGCGTTGAGGGACTAGCGGGAGAGTACGAGCAGTACTTC. Translating it yields CSVEGLAGEYEQYF.